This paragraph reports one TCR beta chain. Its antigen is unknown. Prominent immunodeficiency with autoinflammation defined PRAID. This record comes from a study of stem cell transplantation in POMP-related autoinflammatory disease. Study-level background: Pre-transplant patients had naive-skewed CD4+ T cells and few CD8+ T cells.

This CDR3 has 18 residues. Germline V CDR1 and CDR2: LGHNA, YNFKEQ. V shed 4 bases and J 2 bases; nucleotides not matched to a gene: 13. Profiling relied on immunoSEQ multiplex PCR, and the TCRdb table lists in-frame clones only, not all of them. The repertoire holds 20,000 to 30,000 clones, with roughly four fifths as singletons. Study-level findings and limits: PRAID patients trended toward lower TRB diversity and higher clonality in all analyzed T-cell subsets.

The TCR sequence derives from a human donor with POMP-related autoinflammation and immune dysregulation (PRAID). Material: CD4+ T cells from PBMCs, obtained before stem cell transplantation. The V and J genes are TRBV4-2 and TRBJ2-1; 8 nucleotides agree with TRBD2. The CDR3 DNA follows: TGTGCCAGCAGCCCCCGGACTAAGGCGGGAGGTCCCTACAATGAGCAGTTCTTC. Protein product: CASSPRTKAGGPYNEQFF.